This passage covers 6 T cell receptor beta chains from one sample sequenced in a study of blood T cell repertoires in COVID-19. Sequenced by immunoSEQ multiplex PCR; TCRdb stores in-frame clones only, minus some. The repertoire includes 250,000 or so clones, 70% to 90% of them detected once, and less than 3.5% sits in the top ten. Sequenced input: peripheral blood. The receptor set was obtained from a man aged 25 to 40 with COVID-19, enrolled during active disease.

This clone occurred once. DNA for the CDR3: TGTGCCAGCAGTTCTCATGGGGCCACCTACGAGCAGTACTTC. Encoded protein: CASSSHGATYEQYF. The chain is built from TRBV28 and TRBJ2-7; TRBD1 might be the D (5 bases). CDR1 is MDHEN and CDR2 is SYDVKM in the germline V gene. This CDR3 contains 14 residues. V was cut by 4 bases and J by 2 bases, with 12 bases left in between.

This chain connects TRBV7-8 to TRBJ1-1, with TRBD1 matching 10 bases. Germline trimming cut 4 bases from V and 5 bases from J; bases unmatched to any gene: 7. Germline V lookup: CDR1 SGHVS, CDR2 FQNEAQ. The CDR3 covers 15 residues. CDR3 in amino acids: CASSYHGDRGTEAFF. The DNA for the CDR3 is TGTGCCAGCAGCTATCACGGGGACAGGGGAACTGAAGCTTTCTTT.

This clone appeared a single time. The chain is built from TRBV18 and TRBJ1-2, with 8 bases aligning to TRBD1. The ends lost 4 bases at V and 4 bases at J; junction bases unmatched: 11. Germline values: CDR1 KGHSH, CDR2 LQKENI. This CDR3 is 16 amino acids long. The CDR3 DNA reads TGTGCCAGCTCACGGGGGACAGGAACGAAACCCTATGGCTACACCTTC. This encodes CASSRGTGTKPYGYTF.

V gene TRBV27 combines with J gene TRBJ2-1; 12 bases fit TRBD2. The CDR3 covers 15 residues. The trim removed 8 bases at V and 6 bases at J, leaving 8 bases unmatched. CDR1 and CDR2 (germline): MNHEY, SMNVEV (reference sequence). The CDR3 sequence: CASFLTSGSVNEQFF. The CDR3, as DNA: TGTGCCAGCTTCTTGACTAGCGGGAGTGTCAATGAGCAGTTCTTC.

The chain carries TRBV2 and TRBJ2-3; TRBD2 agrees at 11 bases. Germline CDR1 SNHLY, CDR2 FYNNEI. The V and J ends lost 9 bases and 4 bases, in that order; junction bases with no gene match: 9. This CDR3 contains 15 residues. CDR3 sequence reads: CASRTSGGQADTQYF. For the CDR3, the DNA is TGTGCCAGTAGAACTAGCGGGGGCCAAGCAGATACGCAGTATTTT.

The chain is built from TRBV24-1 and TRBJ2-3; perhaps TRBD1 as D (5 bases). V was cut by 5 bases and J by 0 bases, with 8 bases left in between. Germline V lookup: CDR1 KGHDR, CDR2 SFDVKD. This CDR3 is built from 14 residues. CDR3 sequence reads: CATSVSGSTDTQYF. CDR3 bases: TGTGCCACCAGTGTATCAGGGAGCACAGATACGCAGTATTTT.